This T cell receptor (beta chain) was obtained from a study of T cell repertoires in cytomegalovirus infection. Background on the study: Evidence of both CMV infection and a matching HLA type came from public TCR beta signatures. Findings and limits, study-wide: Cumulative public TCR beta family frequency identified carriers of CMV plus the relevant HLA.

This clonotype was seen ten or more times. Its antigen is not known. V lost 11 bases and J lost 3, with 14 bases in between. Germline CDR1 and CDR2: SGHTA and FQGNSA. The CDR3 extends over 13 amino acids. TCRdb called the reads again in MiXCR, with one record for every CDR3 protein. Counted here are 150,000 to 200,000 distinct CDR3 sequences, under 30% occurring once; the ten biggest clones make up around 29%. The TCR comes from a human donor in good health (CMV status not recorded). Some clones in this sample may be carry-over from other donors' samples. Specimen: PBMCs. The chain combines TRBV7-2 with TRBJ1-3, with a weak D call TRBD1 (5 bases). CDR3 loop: CAGGAGGGNTIYF. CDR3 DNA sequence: TGTGCCGGCGGGGCCGGCGGTGGAAACACCATATATTTT.